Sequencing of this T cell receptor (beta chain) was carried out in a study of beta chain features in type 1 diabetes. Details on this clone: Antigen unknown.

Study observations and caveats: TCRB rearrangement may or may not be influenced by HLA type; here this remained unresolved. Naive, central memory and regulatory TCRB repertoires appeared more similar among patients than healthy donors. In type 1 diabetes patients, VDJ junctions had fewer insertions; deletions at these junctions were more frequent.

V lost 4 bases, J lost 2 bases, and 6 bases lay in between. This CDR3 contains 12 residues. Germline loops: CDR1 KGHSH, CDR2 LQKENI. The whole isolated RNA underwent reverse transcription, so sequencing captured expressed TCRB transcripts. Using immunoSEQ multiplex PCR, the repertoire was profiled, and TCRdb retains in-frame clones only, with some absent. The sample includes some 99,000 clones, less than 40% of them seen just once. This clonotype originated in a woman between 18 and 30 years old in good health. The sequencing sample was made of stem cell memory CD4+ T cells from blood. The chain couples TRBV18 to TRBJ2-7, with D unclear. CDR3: CASSRTTYEQYF. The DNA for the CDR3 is TGTGCCAGCTCACGAACAACCTACGAGCAGTACTTC.